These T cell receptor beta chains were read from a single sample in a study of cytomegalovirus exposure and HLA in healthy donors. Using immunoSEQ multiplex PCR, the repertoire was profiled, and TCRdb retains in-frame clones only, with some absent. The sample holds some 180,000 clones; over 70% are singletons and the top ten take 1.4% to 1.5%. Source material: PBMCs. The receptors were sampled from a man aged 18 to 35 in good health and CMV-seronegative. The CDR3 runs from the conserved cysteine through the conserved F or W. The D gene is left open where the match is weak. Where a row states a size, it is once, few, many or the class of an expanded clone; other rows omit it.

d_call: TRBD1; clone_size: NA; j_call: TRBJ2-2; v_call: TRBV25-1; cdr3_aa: CASSRTGGTGELFF; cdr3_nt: TGTGCCAGCAGTCGAACAGGGGGCACCGGGGAGCTGTTTTTT
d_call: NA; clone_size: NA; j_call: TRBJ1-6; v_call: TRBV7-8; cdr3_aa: CASSPGRESPLHF; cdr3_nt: TGTGCCAGCAGCCCGGGGAGGGAATCACCCCTCCACTTT
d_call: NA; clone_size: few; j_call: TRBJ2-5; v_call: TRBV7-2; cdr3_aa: CASSLISGYQETQYF; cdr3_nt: TGTGCCAGCAGCTTAATAAGCGGGTACCAAGAGACCCAGTACTTC
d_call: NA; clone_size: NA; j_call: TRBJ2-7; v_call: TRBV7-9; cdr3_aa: CASSLEGRQYF; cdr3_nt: TGTGCCAGCAGCTTAGAGGGGCGGCAGTACTTC
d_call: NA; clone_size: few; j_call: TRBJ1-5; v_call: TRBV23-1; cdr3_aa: CASSQSKPPEQARNQPQHF; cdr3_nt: TGCGCCAGCAGTCAATCGAAGCCCCCCGAACAGGCGCGTAATCAGCCCCAGCATTTT
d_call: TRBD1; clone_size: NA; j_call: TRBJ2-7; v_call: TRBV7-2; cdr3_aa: CASSLRDSAAVGYEQYF; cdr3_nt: TGTGCCAGCAGCTTACGGGACAGCGCCGCCGTTGGATACGAGCAGTACTTC
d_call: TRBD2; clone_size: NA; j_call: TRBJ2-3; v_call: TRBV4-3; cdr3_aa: CASSQGGGSTGGTQYF; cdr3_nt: TGCGCCAGCAGCCAAGGGGGCGGGTCAACGGGGGGGACGCAGTATTTT
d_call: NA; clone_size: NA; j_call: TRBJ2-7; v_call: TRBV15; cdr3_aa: CATSRDPAAEEQYF; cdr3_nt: TGTGCCACCAGCAGAGATCCCGCCGCGGAGGAGCAGTACTTC
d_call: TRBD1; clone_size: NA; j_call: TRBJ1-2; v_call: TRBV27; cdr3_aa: CASSSTGINYGYTF; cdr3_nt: TGTGCCAGCAGTTCGACAGGGATTAACTATGGCTACACCTTC
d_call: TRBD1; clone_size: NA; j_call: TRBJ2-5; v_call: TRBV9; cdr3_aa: CASSDRDRGLEETQYF; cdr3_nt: TGTGCCAGCAGCGACCGGGACAGGGGGCTAGAGGAGACCCAGTACTTC
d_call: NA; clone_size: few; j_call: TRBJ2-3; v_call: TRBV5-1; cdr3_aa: CASSLSGPPAPDTQYF; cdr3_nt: TGCGCCAGCAGCTTGTCAGGGCCTCCCGCCCCAGATACGCAGTATTTT
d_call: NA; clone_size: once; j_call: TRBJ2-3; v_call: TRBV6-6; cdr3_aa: CASSSGTDTQYF; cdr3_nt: TGTGCCAGCAGTTCGGGCACAGATACGCAGTATTTT
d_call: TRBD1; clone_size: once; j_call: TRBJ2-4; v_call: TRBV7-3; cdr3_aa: CASSYRGGNIQYF; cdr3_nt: TGTGCCAGCAGCTACAGGGGCGGAAACATTCAGTACTTC
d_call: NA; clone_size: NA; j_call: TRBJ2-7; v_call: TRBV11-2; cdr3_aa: CASSLRARYEQYF; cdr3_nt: TGTGCCAGCAGCTTGCGCGCCCGCTACGAGCAGTACTTC
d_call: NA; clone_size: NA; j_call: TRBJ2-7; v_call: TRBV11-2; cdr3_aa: CASSLGPGETSYEQYF; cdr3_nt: TGTGCCAGCAGCTTAGGTCCAGGGGAGACCTCCTACGAGCAGTACTTC
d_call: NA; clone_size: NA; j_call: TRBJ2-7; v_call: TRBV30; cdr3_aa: CAWSVLPGPEQYF; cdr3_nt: TGTGCCTGGAGTGTACTGCCGGGTCCCGAGCAGTACTTC
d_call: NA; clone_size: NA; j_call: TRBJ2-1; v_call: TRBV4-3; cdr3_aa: CASSQPQGNGYNEQFF; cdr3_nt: TGCGCCAGCAGCCAACCACAGGGTAACGGCTACAATGAGCAGTTCTTC
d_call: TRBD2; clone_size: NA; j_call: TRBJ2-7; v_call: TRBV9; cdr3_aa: CASSVGTSGAYEQYF; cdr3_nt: TGTGCCAGCAGCGTAGGGACTAGCGGGGCTTACGAGCAGTACTTC
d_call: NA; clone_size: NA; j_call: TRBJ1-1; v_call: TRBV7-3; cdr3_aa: CASSLTGGDTEAFF; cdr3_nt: TGTGCCAGCAGCTTAACGGGAGGGGACACTGAAGCTTTCTTT